Listed below are T cell receptor beta chains from one sample, sequenced in a study of long-term antiretroviral therapy in people with HIV. TCRdb's table, derived via immunoSEQ multiplex PCR, lists solely in-frame clones and lacks some. The sample has 20,000 or so clones; approximately 90% are singletons. The input for sequencing was unsorted PBMCs, taken 1.8 years before starting antiretroviral therapy. The receptors were sampled from a middle-aged man with HIV. CDR3s include the opening cysteine and the closing phenylalanine or tryptophan. Each record gives: clone size, D gene, V gene, J gene, CDR3 length, CDR3 protein, CDR3 DNA. D genes are given only for firm matches. The size of a clone is reported for some rows only, either as once, few or many, or as a class for expanded clones.

size: NA
D: TRBD2
V: TRBV27
J: TRBJ2-7
length: 16
CDR3: CASSLRLAGDSYEQYF
DNA: TGTGCCAGCAGTTTACGTCTAGCGGGTGATTCCTACGAGCAGTACTTC

size: NA
D: TRBD2
V: TRBV5-1
J: TRBJ2-1
length: 14
CDR3: CASSWVRGDNEQFF
DNA: TGCGCCAGCAGCTGGGTGCGGGGGGACAATGAGCAGTTCTTC

size: NA
D: TRBD1
V: TRBV30
J: TRBJ1-1
length: 12
CDR3: CAWKRTGVKAFF
DNA: TGTGCCTGGAAACGGACAGGGGTTAAAGCTTTCTTT

size: NA
D: NA
V: TRBV6-5
J: TRBJ1-1
length: 14
CDR3: CASKPQFGSTEAFF
DNA: TGTGCCAGCAAACCCCAGTTTGGCAGCACTGAAGCTTTCTTT

size: NA
D: NA
V: TRBV28
J: TRBJ2-6
length: 18
CDR3: CASRPTPAGHSGANVLTF
DNA: TGTGCCAGCAGACCCACCCCGGCGGGACACTCTGGGGCCAACGTCCTGACTTTC

size: NA
D: NA
V: TRBV14
J: TRBJ2-7
length: 14
CDR3: CASSHASPEGEQYF
DNA: TGTGCCAGCAGCCATGCTAGTCCAGAGGGGGAGCAGTACTTC

size: NA
D: NA
V: TRBV7-2
J: TRBJ1-2
length: 17
CDR3: CASSSRQGAVRIYGYTF
DNA: TGTGCCAGCAGCTCTCGACAAGGTGCCGTGCGAATCTATGGCTACACCTTC

size: NA
D: NA
V: TRBV7-8
J: TRBJ1-5
length: 15
CDR3: CASSFNTLSNQPQHF
DNA: TGTGCCAGCAGCTTTAACACGCTATCAAATCAGCCCCAGCATTTT

size: NA
D: NA
V: TRBV20-1
J: TRBJ2-4
length: 11
CDR3: CSATPVDIQYF
DNA: TGCAGTGCCACACCCGTTGACATTCAGTACTTC

size: NA
D: TRBD1
V: TRBV5-4
J: TRBJ1-1
length: 17
CDR3: CASSPGGTGGLGTEAFF
DNA: TGTGCCAGCAGCCCCGGCGGGACAGGGGGCCTCGGCACTGAAGCTTTCTTT

size: NA
D: TRBD1
V: TRBV7-3
J: TRBJ2-7
length: 15
CDR3: CASSTGQGPMVEQYF
DNA: TGTGCCAGCAGCACGGGACAGGGGCCCATGGTCGAGCAGTACTTC

size: NA
D: NA
V: TRBV7-2
J: TRBJ2-1
length: 14
CDR3: CASSPRSSYNEQFF
DNA: TGTGCCAGCAGCCCCCGGAGCTCCTACAATGAGCAGTTCTTC

size: NA
D: NA
V: TRBV9
J: TRBJ2-1
length: 16
CDR3: CASSVEPHQYLREQFF
DNA: TGTGCCAGCAGCGTAGAGCCACACCAATATCTTCGTGAGCAGTTCTTC

size: NA
D: TRBD1
V: TRBV7-9
J: TRBJ2-7
length: 16
CDR3: CASSHGGWTGSYEQYF
DNA: TGTGCCAGCAGCCATGGTGGTTGGACAGGGTCCTACGAGCAGTACTTC

size: few
D: TRBD1
V: TRBV19
J: TRBJ1-5
length: 17
CDR3: CASSTRDRASQSSPQHF
DNA: TGTGCCAGTAGTACGAGGGACAGGGCATCCCAGAGCAGCCCCCAGCATTTT

size: NA
D: NA
V: TRBV29-1
J: TRBJ1-1
length: 12
CDR3: CEGRRPNTEAFF
DNA: TGTGAGGGACGGCGCCCGAACACTGAAGCTTTCTTT

size: NA
D: NA
V: TRBV10-1
J: TRBJ1-4
length: 14
CDR3: CASSEGTRNEKLFF
DNA: TGCGCCAGCAGTGAGGGGACAAGAAATGAAAAACTGTTTTTT

size: NA
D: NA
V: TRBV6-5
J: TRBJ1-2
length: 14
CDR3: CASSYGWGVYGYTF
DNA: TGTGCCAGCAGTTACGGGTGGGGTGTCTATGGCTACACCTTC

size: few
D: NA
V: TRBV11-1
J: TRBJ2-7
length: 11
CDR3: CASSTVYEQYF
DNA: TGTGCCAGCAGCACCGTCTACGAGCAGTACTTC

size: NA
D: NA
V: TRBV7-8
J: TRBJ1-1
length: 16
CDR3: CASIKLTGYGNTEAFF
DNA: TGTGCCAGCATCAAATTAACTGGGTATGGAAACACTGAAGCTTTCTTT

size: NA
D: NA
V: TRBV5-5
J: TRBJ2-1
length: 16
CDR3: CASFFGRTNDYNEQFF
DNA: TGTGCCAGCTTTTTTGGAAGGACCAACGATTACAATGAGCAGTTCTTC

size: NA
D: TRBD2
V: TRBV5-5
J: TRBJ2-3
length: 16
CDR3: CASSLTGTSGADTQYF
DNA: TGTGCCAGCAGCTTAACTGGGACTAGTGGGGCAGATACGCAGTATTTT

size: NA
D: NA
V: TRBV19
J: TRBJ2-7
length: 15
CDR3: CASSIGTGYLYEQYF
DNA: TGTGCCAGTAGTATTGGAACAGGGTACCTCTACGAGCAGTACTTC

size: NA
D: TRBD1
V: TRBV5-1
J: TRBJ2-7
length: 14
CDR3: CASSLAGGSYEQYF
DNA: TGCGCCAGCAGCTTGGCAGGGGGAAGTTACGAGCAGTACTTC

size: NA
D: NA
V: TRBV19
J: TRBJ2-5
length: 18
CDR3: CASSRTVGGSAPGETQYF
DNA: TGTGCCAGTAGCCGGACGGTGGGCGGTTCTGCGCCCGGGGAGACCCAGTACTTC

size: NA
D: NA
V: TRBV2
J: TRBJ2-5
length: 13
CDR3: CASSWDFQETQYF
DNA: TGTGCCAGCAGTTGGGACTTCCAAGAGACCCAGTACTTC